These 23 T cell receptor beta chains share one sample of origin, sequenced in a study of cytomegalovirus exposure and HLA in healthy donors. Sequenced by immunoSEQ multiplex PCR; TCRdb stores in-frame clones only, minus some. The sample shows some 170,000 clones, 80% to 90% of them seen only once. Sample: PBMCs. Receptors originate from a woman aged 30 to 39 in good health and CMV-seronegative.

J is TRBJ2-7 and V is TRBV2; possible D gene TRBD2, 6 bases. Germline assignment: CDR1 SNHLY and CDR2 FYNNEI. The CDR3 spans 11 residues. The V end was cut by 7 bases, the J end by 9 bases, with 13 bases between. For the CDR3, the DNA is TGTGCCAGCAAAGGGGCCGGGGGGCAGTACTTC. Translating it yields CASKGAGGQYF.

The rearrangement links TRBV6-6 to TRBJ2-3; 9 bases are shared with TRBD2. V lost 11 bases, J lost 0 bases, and 6 bases stayed unmatched. The CDR3 has 14 residues. The germline CDR1 and CDR2 sequences are MNHNY and SVGAGI (reference sequence). CDR3 region: CAAKRGESTDTQYF. CDR3 nucleotides: TGTGCCGCCAAGCGGGGGGAGAGCACAGATACGCAGTATTTT.

The chain employs TRBV6-6 and TRBJ1-6, with D maybe TRBD1 (5 bases). V gave up 2 bases and J gave up 6 bases, with 8 bases separating them. Germline CDR1 and CDR2: MNHNY and SVGAGI (reference sequence). The CDR3 consists of 14 residues. In DNA, the CDR3 is TGTGCCAGCAGTTACCGGGGGTTTAATTCACCCCTCCACTTT. Amino acids: CASSYRGFNSPLHF.

This clone was recorded a few times. The chain carries TRBV2 and TRBJ1-5; 7 nucleotides agree with TRBD1. The CDR3 has 14 residues. Losses at the gene ends were 6 bases for V and 5 bases for J; bases not matched to a gene: 7. Germline assignment: CDR1 SNHLY and CDR2 FYNNEI. CDR3 DNA: TGTGCCAGCAGCACCGGGACAGCATATCAGCCCCAGCATTTT. It yields the protein CASSTGTAYQPQHF. Looking up the rest from reference TRBV2 and TRBJ1-5 gives the full variable domain: EPEVTQTPSHQVTQMGQEVILRCVPISNHLYFYWYRQILGQKVEFLVSFYNNEISEKSEIFDDQFSVERPDGSNFTLKIRSTKLEDSAMYFCASSTGTAYQPQHFGDGTRLSIL.

V is TRBV14 and J is TRBJ2-7; D gene unclear. From germline, CDR1 is SGHDN and CDR2 FVKESK. The CDR3 runs 14 residues. The ends were cut back, 2 bases at V and 4 bases at J, with 12 bases in the middle. CDR3 region: CASSQTPVAYEQYF. CDR3 sequence (DNA): TGTGCCAGCAGCCAAACCCCCGTAGCATACGAGCAGTACTTC.

The rearrangement uses TRBV6-1 and TRBJ2-2; 12 bases are shared with TRBD1. CDR1 and CDR2 from the germline V gene are MNHNS and SASEGT. V shed 1 base, J shed 6 bases, and the junction held 0 bases outside the gene matches. This CDR3 has 15 residues. The CDR3 region is CASSEGDRGPGELFF. The CDR3 DNA reads as TGTGCCAGCAGTGAAGGGGACAGGGGGCCCGGGGAGCTGTTTTTT.

This rearrangement joins TRBV20-1 to TRBJ2-7; D gene unclear. The CDR3 contains 11 residues. V was trimmed by 5 bases and J by 0 bases, leaving 5 bases between them. CDR1 and CDR2 (germline): DFQATT, SNEGSKA (reference sequence). The chain's CDR3 is CSASDSYEQYF. CDR3 DNA: TGCAGTGCTTCAGACTCCTACGAGCAGTACTTC.

The V and J genes are TRBV19 and TRBJ1-1; D is possibly TRBD1 (5 bases). Per the germline V gene, CDR1 is LNHDA and CDR2 is SQIVND (reference sequence). The CDR3 sequence is 13 residues long. Deletions cut 5 bases from V and 7 bases from J, with 14 bases between. CDR3 in DNA: TGTGCCAGTAGTTCCAGGGATGGGTTTGAAGCTTTCTTT. Protein: CASSSRDGFEAFF.

The CDR3 DNA follows: TGTGCCAGCAGCTCCCGACTAGCTGCGGGTTACAATGAGCAGTTCTTC. It translates to CASSSRLAAGYNEQFF. The chain carries TRBV9 and TRBJ2-1; TRBD2 matches at 7 bases. The CDR3 consists of 16 residues. Looked up from germline, CDR1 is SGDLS and CDR2 is YYNGEE. Trimming at V came to 4 bases and at J to 4 bases, leaving 11 bases not matched to a gene. The variable domain in full, with the rest retrieved from reference TRBV9 and TRBJ2-1, is DSGVTQTPKHLITATGQRVTLRCSPRSGDLSVYWYQQSLDQGLQFLIQYYNGEERAKGNILERFSAQQFPDLHSELNLSSLELGDSALYFCASSSRLAAGYNEQFFGPGTRLTVL.

This chain joins TRBV2 and TRBJ1-1, with 8 bases identical to TRBD1. V lost 6 bases, J lost 0 bases, and 9 bases stayed unmatched. Germline lookup yields CDR1 SNHLY and CDR2 FYNNEI. The CDR3 covers 16 residues. CDR3 sequence (DNA): TGTGCCAGCAGGGAAACAGGGGGGGTCCTGAACACTGAAGCTTTCTTT. It translates to CASRETGGVLNTEAFF.

This clone was picked up a small number of times. This rearrangement joins TRBV6-4 to TRBJ1-6, with TRBD1 identical over 11 bases. The CDR3 contains 15 residues. Germline V gene lookup returns CDR1 MRHNA and CDR2 SNTAGT. The V gene end was trimmed by 2 bases and the J gene end by 7 bases; junction bases not matched to a gene: 1. For the CDR3, the DNA is TGTGCCAGCAGTGACGGGACAGGGGGGAATTCACCCCTCCACTTT. Amino acids: CASSDGTGGNSPLHF.

The rearrangement uses TRBV2 and TRBJ2-7; 8 nucleotides match TRBD2. This CDR3 is built from 16 residues. Looked up from germline, CDR1 is SNHLY and CDR2 is FYNNEI. V trimming: 11 bases; J trimming: 6 bases; junction bases outside the gene matches: 21. CDR3 sequence reads: CAGHGAGGGPAAEQYF. In nucleotides, the CDR3 is TGTGCCGGACATGGGGCCGGCGGGGGGCCTGCCGCCGAGCAGTACTTC.

This clone was observed a few times. The chain is built from TRBV7-2 and TRBJ2-7, with no clear D. V lost 5 bases to trimming and J lost 1 base, with 9 bases between them. The CDR3 is 13 residues long. Germline V gene sequence: CDR1 SGHTA, CDR2 FQGNSA. CDR3 DNA sequence: TGTGCCAGCAGCAACTTACGGTCCTACGAGCAGTACTTC. Translating it yields CASSNLRSYEQYF. The complete variable domain, with remaining parts taken from reference TRBV7-2 and TRBJ2-7, reads GAGVSQSPSNKVTEKGKDVELRCDPISGHTALYWYRQSLGQGLEFLIYFQGNSAPDKSGLPSDRFSAERTGGSVSTLTIQRTQQEDSAVYLCASSNLRSYEQYFGPGTRLTVT.

This chain links TRBV19 with TRBJ2-1; TRBD2 might be the D (6 bases). CDR3 length: 13 residues. In germline, CDR1 is LNHDA, CDR2 SQIVND (reference sequence). Trimming took off 4 bases at V and 7 bases at J, with 11 bases between the two ends. CDR3 sequence: CASSTGLPNEQFF. The DNA of the CDR3 is TGTGCCAGTAGTACGGGACTTCCGAATGAGCAGTTCTTC.

The rearrangement joins TRBV6-1 to TRBJ2-5; TRBD2 is a possible D gene (7 bases). Trimming cost V 3 bases and J 4 bases, with 12 bases left between them. Germline CDR1 reads MNHNS; CDR2 reads SASEGT. This CDR3 is built from 14 residues. The CDR3 DNA sequence: TGTGCCAGCAGTGATTCGGGGGGCAGAGAGACCCAGTACTTC. Protein sequence: CASSDSGGRETQYF.

V and J are TRBV6-1 and TRBJ2-2; 8 bases fit TRBD1. This CDR3 is built from 15 residues. V dropped 6 bases and J dropped 7; count of bases not matched to a gene: 10. The germline CDR1 and CDR2 sequences are MNHNS and SASEGT. CDR3 nucleotides: TGTGCCAGCAGCCCTGACAGGGGCAGAATCGGGGAGCTGTTTTTT. It translates to CASSPDRGRIGELFF.

The chain carries TRBV4-1 and TRBJ2-1; D possibly corresponds to TRBD1 (6 bases). The CDR3 runs to 19 residues. V lost 2 bases, J lost 0 bases, and 20 bases lay in between. The V gene's germline CDR1 is MGHRA and CDR2 YSYEKL. The CDR3 DNA is TGCGCCAGCAGCCAATTTGGGGATTCGGACAGTAGCTCCTACAATGAGCAGTTCTTC. It encodes CASSQFGDSDSSSYNEQFF.

CDR3 coding DNA: TGTGCCACCAGCAGGGACAGGGCCGATAATTCACCCCTCCACTTT. As protein: CATSRDRADNSPLHF. The rearrangement links TRBV15 to TRBJ1-6; TRBD1 agrees at 8 bases. The CDR3 has 15 residues. Germline V gene data show CDR1 as LNHNV and CDR2 as YYDKDF (reference sequence). Trimming at V came to 3 bases and at J to 5 bases, leaving 3 bases not matched to a gene.

V usage is TRBV11-2 and J usage is TRBJ2-7, with D possibly matching TRBD1 (6 bases). V was pared by 0 bases and J by 8 bases, with 8 bases between. This CDR3 comprises 12 residues. Germline V CDR1 and CDR2: SGHAT, FQNNGV. The CDR3 sequence: CASSLETGKQYF. Here the CDR3 DNA reads TGTGCCAGCAGCTTAGAGACAGGCAAGCAGTACTTC.

The rearrangement uses TRBV7-2 and TRBJ1-2, with D perhaps matching TRBD1 (6 bases). This CDR3 is built from 16 residues. Deletions cut 2 bases from V and 1 base from J, with 14 bases between. Germline CDR1 is SGHTA and CDR2 is FQGNSA. The CDR3, as DNA: TGTGCCAGCAGCTTAACGCCCCAGGGGTTTAACTATGGCTACACCTTC. Protein: CASSLTPQGFNYGYTF.

The rearrangement joins TRBV25-1 to TRBJ2-7; tentatively, D is TRBD1 (5 bases). This CDR3 is 14 amino acids long. Germline V gene lookup returns CDR1 MGHDK and CDR2 SYGVNS. The V gene lost 1 base and the J gene lost 2 bases, with 9 bases spanning the gap. The CDR3 bases are TGTGCCAGCAGTGAATTCGAGACAGCCTACGAGCAGTACTTC. This encodes CASSEFETAYEQYF.

The gene calls are TRBV19 and TRBJ1-1; perhaps TRBD1 as D (6 bases). Trimming pared 5 bases from V and 1 base from J, leaving 11 bases between. Germline CDR1 is LNHDA and CDR2 is SQIVND (reference sequence). The CDR3 length is 14 residues. The CDR3 spells CASSFGQPNTEAFF. The CDR3 DNA reads TGTGCCAGTAGTTTTGGACAGCCGAACACTGAAGCTTTCTTT.

This chain connects TRBV29-1 to TRBJ2-7; possibly TRBD1 for D (6 bases). CDR1 and CDR2 (germline): SQVTM, ANQGSEA. The V end was cut by 3 bases, the J end by 3 bases, with 9 bases between. The CDR3 consists of 12 residues. Written as DNA, the CDR3 is TGCAGCGTTGAGGGACACAACTACGAGCAGTACTTC. Protein: CSVEGHNYEQYF.